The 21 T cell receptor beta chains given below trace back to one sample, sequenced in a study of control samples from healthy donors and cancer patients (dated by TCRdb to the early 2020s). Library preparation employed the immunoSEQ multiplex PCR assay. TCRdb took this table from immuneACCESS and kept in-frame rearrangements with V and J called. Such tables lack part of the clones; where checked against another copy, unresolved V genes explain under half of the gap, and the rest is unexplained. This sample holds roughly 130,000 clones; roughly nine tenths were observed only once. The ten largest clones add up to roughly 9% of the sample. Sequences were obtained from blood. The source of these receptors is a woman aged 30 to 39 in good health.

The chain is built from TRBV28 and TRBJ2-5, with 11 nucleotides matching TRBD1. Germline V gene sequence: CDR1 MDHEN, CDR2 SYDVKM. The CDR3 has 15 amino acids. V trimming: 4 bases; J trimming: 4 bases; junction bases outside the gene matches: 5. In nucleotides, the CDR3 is TGTGCCAGCAGTTCAACCGGGACAGGGGGAGAGACCCAGTACTTC. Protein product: CASSSTGTGGETQYF.

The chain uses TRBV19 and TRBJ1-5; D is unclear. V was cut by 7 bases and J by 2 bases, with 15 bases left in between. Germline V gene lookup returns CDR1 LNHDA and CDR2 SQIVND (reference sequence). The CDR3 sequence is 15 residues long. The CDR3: CASTPGAEGNQPQHF. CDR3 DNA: TGTGCCAGTACCCCCGGTGCGGAGGGCAATCAGCCCCAGCATTTT.

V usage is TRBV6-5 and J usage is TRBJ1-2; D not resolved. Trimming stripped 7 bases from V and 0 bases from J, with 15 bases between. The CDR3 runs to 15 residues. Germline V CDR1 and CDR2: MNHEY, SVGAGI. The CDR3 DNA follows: TGTGCCAGCAAAGGTCAAGTTTCCTCTAACTATGGCTACACCTTC. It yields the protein CASKGQVSSNYGYTF.

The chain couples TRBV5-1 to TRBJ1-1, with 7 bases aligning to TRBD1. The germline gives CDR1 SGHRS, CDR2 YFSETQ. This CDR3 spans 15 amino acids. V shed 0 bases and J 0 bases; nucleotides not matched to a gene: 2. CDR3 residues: CASSLDRGMNTEAFF. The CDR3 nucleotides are TGCGCCAGCAGCTTGGACAGGGGTATGAACACTGAAGCTTTCTTT.

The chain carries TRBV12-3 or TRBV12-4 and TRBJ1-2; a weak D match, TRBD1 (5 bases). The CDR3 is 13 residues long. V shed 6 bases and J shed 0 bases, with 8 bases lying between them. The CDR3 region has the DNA TGTGCCAGCAGCCAGGGCCCTAACTATGGCTACACCTTC. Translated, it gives CASSQGPNYGYTF.

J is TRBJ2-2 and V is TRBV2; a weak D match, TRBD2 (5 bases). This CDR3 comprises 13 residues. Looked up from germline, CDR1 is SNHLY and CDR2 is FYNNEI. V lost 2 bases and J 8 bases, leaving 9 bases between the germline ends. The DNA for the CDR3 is TGTGCCAGCAGTGAAATGAGGGCGGGGGAGCTGTTTTTT. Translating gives CASSEMRAGELFF. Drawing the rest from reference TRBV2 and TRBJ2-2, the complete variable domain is EPEVTQTPSHQVTQMGQEVILRCVPISNHLYFYWYRQILGQKVEFLVSFYNNEISEKSEIFDDQFSVERPDGSNFTLKIRSTKLEDSAMYFCASSEMRAGELFFGEGSRLTVL.

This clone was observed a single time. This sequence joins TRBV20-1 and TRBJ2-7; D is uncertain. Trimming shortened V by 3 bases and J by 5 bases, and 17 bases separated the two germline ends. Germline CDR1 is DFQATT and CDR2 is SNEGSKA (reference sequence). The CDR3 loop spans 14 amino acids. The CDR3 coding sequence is TGCAGTGCTAGTTCCCAGCTGACGCCTAACGAGCAGTACTTC. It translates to CSASSQLTPNEQYF.

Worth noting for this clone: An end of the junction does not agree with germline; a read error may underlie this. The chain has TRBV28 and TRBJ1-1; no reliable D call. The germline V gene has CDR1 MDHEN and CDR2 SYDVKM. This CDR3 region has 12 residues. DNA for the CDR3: TGTGCCAGCATGATGGCGAACTCTGAAGCTTTCTTT. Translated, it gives CASMMANSEAFF.

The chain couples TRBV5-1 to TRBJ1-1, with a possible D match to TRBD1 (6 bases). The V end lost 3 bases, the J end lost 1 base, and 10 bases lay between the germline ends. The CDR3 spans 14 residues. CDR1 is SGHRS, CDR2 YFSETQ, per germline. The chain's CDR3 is CASSWADRNTEAFF. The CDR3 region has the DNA TGCGCCAGCAGCTGGGCGGACAGGAACACTGAAGCTTTCTTT.

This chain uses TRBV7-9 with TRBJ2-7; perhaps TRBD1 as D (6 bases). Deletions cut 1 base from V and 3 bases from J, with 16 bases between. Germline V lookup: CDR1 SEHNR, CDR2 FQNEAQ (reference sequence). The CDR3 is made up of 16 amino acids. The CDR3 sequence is CASSLVDSKRFYEQYF. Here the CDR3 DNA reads TGTGCCAGCAGCTTAGTGGACAGCAAGCGATTCTACGAGCAGTACTTC.

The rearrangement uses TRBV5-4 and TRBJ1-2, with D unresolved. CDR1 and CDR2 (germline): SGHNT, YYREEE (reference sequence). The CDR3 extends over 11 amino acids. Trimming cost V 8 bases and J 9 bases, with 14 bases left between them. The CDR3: CASTLLGSYTF. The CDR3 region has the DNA TGTGCCAGTACCCTCCTAGGGAGCTACACCTTC.

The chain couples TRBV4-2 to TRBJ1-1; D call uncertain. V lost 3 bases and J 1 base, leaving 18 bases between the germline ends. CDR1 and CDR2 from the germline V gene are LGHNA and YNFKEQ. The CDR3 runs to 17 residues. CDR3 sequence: CASSQVTYETGNTEAFF. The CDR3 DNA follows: TGTGCCAGCAGCCAGGTTACCTACGAGACGGGGAACACTGAAGCTTTCTTT.

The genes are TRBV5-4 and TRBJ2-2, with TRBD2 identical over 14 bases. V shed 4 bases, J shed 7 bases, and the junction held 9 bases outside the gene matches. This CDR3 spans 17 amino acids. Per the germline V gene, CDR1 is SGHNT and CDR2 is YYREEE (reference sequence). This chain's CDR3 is CASSLPGTSGSGGELFF. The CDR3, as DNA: TGTGCCAGCAGCCTTCCTGGGACTAGCGGGAGTGGCGGGGAGCTGTTTTTT.

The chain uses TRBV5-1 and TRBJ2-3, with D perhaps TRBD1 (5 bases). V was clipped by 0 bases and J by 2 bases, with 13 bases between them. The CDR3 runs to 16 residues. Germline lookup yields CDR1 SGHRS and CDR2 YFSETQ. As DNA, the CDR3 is TGCGCCAGCAGCTTGGTAGGCCCAGGGAACACAGATACGCAGTATTTT. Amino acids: CASSLVGPGNTDTQYF.

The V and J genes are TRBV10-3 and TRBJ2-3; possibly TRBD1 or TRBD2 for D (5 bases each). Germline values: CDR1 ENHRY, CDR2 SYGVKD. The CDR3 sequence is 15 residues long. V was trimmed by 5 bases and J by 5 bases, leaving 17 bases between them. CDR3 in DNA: TGTGCCATCAGTCTTCCGGGACGCATCCGAGATACGCAGTATTTT. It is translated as CAISLPGRIRDTQYF.

Here the CDR3 DNA reads TGTGCCAGCAGCTTAGTCGGGTCGGACTATGGCTACACCTTC. It encodes CASSLVGSDYGYTF. The chain links TRBV11-2 to TRBJ1-2; no clear D. CDR1 is SGHAT and CDR2 is FQNNGV in the germline V gene. The CDR3 sequence is 14 residues long. V lost 1 base and J lost 3, with 9 bases in between.

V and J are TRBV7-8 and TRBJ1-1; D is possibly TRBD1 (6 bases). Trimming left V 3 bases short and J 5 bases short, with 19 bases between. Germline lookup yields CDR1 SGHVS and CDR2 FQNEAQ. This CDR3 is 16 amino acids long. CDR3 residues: CASSFGARGGRTEAFF. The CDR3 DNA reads TGTGCCAGCAGCTTCGGGGCCAGGGGAGGAAGGACTGAAGCTTTCTTT. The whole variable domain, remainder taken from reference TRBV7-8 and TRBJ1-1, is GAGVSQSPRYKVAKRGQDVALRCDPISGHVSLFWYQQALGQGPEFLTYFQNEAQLDKSGLPSDRFFAERPEGSVSTLKIQRTQQEDSAVYLCASSFGARGGRTEAFFGQGTRLTVV.

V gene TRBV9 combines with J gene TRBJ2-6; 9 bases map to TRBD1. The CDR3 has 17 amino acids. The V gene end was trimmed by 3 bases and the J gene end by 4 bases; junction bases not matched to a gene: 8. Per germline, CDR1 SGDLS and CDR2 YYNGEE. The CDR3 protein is CASSAGDRVTGANVLTF. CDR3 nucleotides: TGTGCCAGCAGCGCCGGGGACAGGGTCACCGGGGCCAACGTCCTGACTTTC.

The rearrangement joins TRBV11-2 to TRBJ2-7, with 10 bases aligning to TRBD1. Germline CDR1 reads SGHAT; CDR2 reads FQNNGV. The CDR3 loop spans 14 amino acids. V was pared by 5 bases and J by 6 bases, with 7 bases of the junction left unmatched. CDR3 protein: CASSTRQGAPEQYF. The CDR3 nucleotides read TGTGCCAGCAGCACTCGACAGGGGGCGCCCGAGCAGTACTTC.

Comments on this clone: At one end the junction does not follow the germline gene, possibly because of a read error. CDR3 amino acids: CAGSSRVVADQETQYF. Here the CDR3 DNA reads TGTGCCGGCAGCTCCCGTGTGGTAGCGGATCAAGAGACCCAGTACTTC. The rearrangement uses TRBV5-6 and TRBJ2-5; weak D call: TRBD2 (6 bases). The CDR3 runs to 16 residues. Germline lookup yields CDR1 SGHDT and CDR2 YYEEEE.

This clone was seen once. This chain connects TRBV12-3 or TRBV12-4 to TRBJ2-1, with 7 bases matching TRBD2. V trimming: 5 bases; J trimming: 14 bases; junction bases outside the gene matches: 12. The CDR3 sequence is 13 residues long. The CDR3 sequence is CASSPGGSRREFF. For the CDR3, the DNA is TGTGCCAGCAGTCCTGGCGGGAGTCGTAGGGAGTTCTTC.